This record looks at one TCR beta chain sequence and its context. Germline CDR1 reads SGHRS; CDR2 reads YFSETQ. The CDR3 contains 13 residues. With 5 bases removed from V and 2 bases from J, the gap between germline ends came to 10 bases. The data stem from a study of blood T cell repertoires in COVID-19. In the original analysis: Counts of nucleated cells, estimated from reference gene primer amplification, were obtained. Generated by immunoSEQ multiplex PCR, the TCRdb table keeps only in-frame clones and is missing some. V and J calls and clone size come straight from that table; D and trimming were deduced from the DNA. The table shows fewer than 75,000 clones, with around 77% occurring only once.

Sequenced sample: peripheral blood. The V gene is TRBV5-1, the J gene TRBJ1-2, with D possibly being TRBD1 (6 bases). The receptor was isolated from a man aged 55 to 70 with acute or convalescent COVID-19. CDR3 nucleotides: TGCGCCAGCAGGGAGACAGGAAACTATGGCTACACCTTC. Amino acids: CASRETGNYGYTF.